This TCR beta chain came from a study of breast tumors, draining lymph nodes, adjacent tissues. Study outcomes and limitations: Luminal-like breast cancer showed significantly greater tumor-nontumor repertoire similarity than basal-like breast cancer did.

Each CDR3 protein gets one entry after TCRdb re-called the multiplex PCR reads with MiXCR. The sample lists 90,000 to 120,000 distinct CDR3 sequences, 21% occurring once. This clonotype was seen ten or more times. Its antigen remains unidentified. Axillary draining lymph nodes of breast cancer patients supplied the node samples. CDR3 length: 14 residues. CDR1 and CDR2 (germline): SGHVS, FNYEAQ. V was clipped by 2 bases and J by 4 bases, with 11 bases between them. This clonotype was obtained from a female donor with breast cancer. Some clones in this sample may be carry-over from other donors' samples. Sequenced sample: axillary lymph node tissue. The rearrangement links TRBV7-6 to TRBJ2-5; maybe TRBD1 (6 bases). The CDR3 here is CASSLSGGPETQYF. DNA of the CDR3: TGTGCCAGCAGCTTAAGTGGGGGCCCAGAGACCCAGTACTTC.